These 13 T cell receptor beta chains were all obtained from the same sample, sequenced in a study of molecular identifiers for immune sequencing clone quantification. TCRdb re-called the PCR reads with MiXCR, one entry per CDR3 protein. The sample shows tens of thousands of distinct CDR3 sequences, around a fifth of them seen only once. Sequenced: naive CD8+ T cells from blood, with Jurkat cell RNA spiked in. Indicated subset: FACS-sorted CD8+CD4-CCR7+CD45RA+ naive T cells. These receptors were taken from a human donor in good health. Some libraries in this study had Jurkat cell RNA spiked in.

For this clonotype: One base away lies a much larger clone, so this may be a sequencing read error. V usage is TRBV7-8 and J usage is TRBJ2-7; the match to TRBD2 covers 9 bases. CDR1 and CDR2 (germline): SGHVS, FQNEAQ. V shed 5 bases and J 4 bases; nucleotides not matched to a gene: 9. CDR3 length equals 15 residues. CDR3 sequence (DNA): TGTGCCAGCAGCCCAGCCCCTAGCGGGATGTACGAGCAGTACTTC. Its protein product is CASSPAPSGMYEQYF.

V and J are TRBV7-9 and TRBJ2-5; 7 positions agree with TRBD2. The CDR3 has 16 residues. J gave up 0 bases and V 4 bases, and 8 bases lay outside the gene matches. Germline-derived CDR1 and CDR2 are SEHNR and FQNEAQ (reference sequence). For the CDR3, the DNA is TGTGCCAGCAGCTGGGGGGGTTTCGTAAACCAAGAGACCCAGTACTTC. It is translated as CASSWGGFVNQETQYF.

Remarks on this clonotype: An end of the junction differs from the germline gene, which may be a read error. The chain combines TRBV12-3 or TRBV12-4 with TRBJ2-2, with D possibly TRBD2 on 5 matching bases. The CDR3 totals 15 residues. The CDR3 reads CACSFYSGGTGELFF. The DNA for the CDR3 is TGTGCCTGCAGTTTTTATTCTGGCGGGACCGGGGAGCTGTTTTTT.

This clonotype was seen only a few times. This may come from a read error, since a much larger clone is one base off. The J gene is TRBJ2-1, the V gene TRBV4-3; possible D gene TRBD2, 5 bases. CDR1 is LGHNA and CDR2 is YSLEER in the germline V gene. The ends were cut back, 1 base at V and 9 bases at J, with 10 bases in the middle. The CDR3 covers 13 residues. The CDR3 nucleotides are TGCGCCAGCAGCCAAGTTCCAGCGGTTGAGCAGTTCTTC. Translation gives CASSQVPAVEQFF.

This clonotype was seen repeatedly, ten times or more. The gene calls are TRBV7-9 and TRBJ2-5; TRBD2 matches 14 bases. J gave up 4 bases and V 4 bases, and 14 bases lay outside the gene matches. From germline, CDR1 is SEHNR and CDR2 FQNEAQ (reference sequence). CDR3 size: 19 residues. The CDR3 protein is CASSSRLIGTSGRGETQYF. For the CDR3, the DNA is TGTGCCAGCAGCTCTCGACTTATCGGGACTAGCGGGAGAGGAGAGACCCAGTACTTC.

The chain combines TRBV7-9 with TRBJ2-7; D is uncertain. The CDR3 consists of 12 residues. Between the trimmed V and J ends, which lost 2 bases and 5 bases, there was a span of 7 bases. Germline V gives CDR1 SEHNR, CDR2 FQNEAQ (reference sequence). In nucleotides, the CDR3 is TGTGCCAGCAGCTTAACCGTCCACGAGCAGTACTTC. Amino acid sequence: CASSLTVHEQYF.

Remarks on this clonotype: This sequence may be a read error, since a much larger clone differs from it by one base. The J gene is TRBJ2-7, the V gene TRBV7-9, with TRBD2 matching 8 bases. The CDR3 loop spans 13 amino acids. Trimming cost V 7 bases and J 1 base; bases outside gene matches: 3. Germline-derived CDR1 and CDR2 are SEHNR and FQNEAQ (reference sequence). The CDR3 region is CASNPGGSYEQYF. In DNA, the CDR3 is TGTGCCAGCAACCCGGGGGGGTCCTACGAGCAGTACTTC.

For this clonotype: One base away lies a much larger clone, so this may be a sequencing read error. The genes are TRBV6-5 and TRBJ2-3; 11 bases map to TRBD2. The CDR3 extends over 18 amino acids. CDR1 MNHEY and CDR2 SVGAGI come from the germline V gene. CDR3 protein: CASSSGTSGLGGTDMQYF. The CDR3 nucleotides read TGTGCCAGCAGTTCCGGGACTAGCGGTTTGGGTGGCACAGATATGCAGTATTTT.

About this clonotype itself: This clone may be a read error of a much larger clone one base away. The chain uses TRBV11-2 and TRBJ2-3; unclear D gene. CDR1 SGHAT and CDR2 FQNNGV come from the germline V gene. This CDR3 is 15 amino acids long. V was shortened by 8 bases and J by 1 base, with 16 bases between the two germline ends. The CDR3 sequence: CASGSTPLGTDTQYF. The CDR3 nucleotides are TGTGCCAGCGGCTCCACGCCCCTGGGCACAGATACGCAGTATTTT.

The V call is TRBV19, the J call TRBJ2-1, with a tentative D call TRBD1 (5 bases). CDR1 is LNHDA, CDR2 SQIVND, per germline (reference sequence). The CDR3 sequence is 14 residues long. The V gene lost 3 bases and the J gene lost 8 bases, with 14 bases spanning the gap. CDR3 nucleotide sequence: TGTGCCAGTAGTATTGTGATAACAGGCCATGAGCAGTTCTTC. As protein: CASSIVITGHEQFF.

CDR3 residues: CSATSSLSYNEQFF. The CDR3 coding sequence is TGCAGTGCTACTTCTAGCCTTTCCTACAATGAGCAGTTCTTC. The chain recombines TRBV20-1 with TRBJ2-1, with D perhaps TRBD2 (5 bases). Germline V gene lookup returns CDR1 DFQATT and CDR2 SNEGSKA (reference sequence). The CDR3 runs 14 residues. V gave up 4 bases and J gave up 1 base, with 11 bases separating them.

Remarks on this clonotype: A much larger clone differs from this one at a single base, so this may be a read error. The chain is built from TRBV30 and TRBJ2-5; no definite D call. Germline CDR1 and CDR2: GTSNPN and SVGIG (reference sequence). The CDR3 runs 14 residues. CDR3 DNA sequence: TGTGCCTGGAGTACCTCTGGGATCCACGAGACCCAGTGCTTC. Protein product: CAWSTSGIHETQCF.

The chain employs TRBV24-1 and TRBJ1-3, with D hard to call. The length of the CDR3 is 12 residues. The germline V gene has CDR1 KGHDR and CDR2 SFDVKD. V was cut by 3 bases and J by 2 bases, with 1 base left in between. CDR3 amino acids: CATSDTGNTIYF. Written as DNA, the CDR3 is TGTGCCACCAGTGATACTGGAAACACCATATATTTT.